The 31 T cell receptor beta chains below come from one sample, sequenced in a study of shared clonotypes between healthy human individuals. Clones were read by immunoSEQ multiplex PCR, and TCRdb kept only the in-frame ones, dropping some. The repertoire holds around 2.1 million clones, with around 95% as singletons. The sample comprised naive CD4+ T cells sorted from blood. Subset described: CD45RA+ positively selected. These receptors came from a man aged 18 to 30 in good health.

The CDR3 region is CASSSRGGLGVETQYF. Here the CDR3 DNA reads TGTGCCAGCAGCTCCCGAGGGGGCCTCGGGGTGGAGACCCAGTACTTC. The rearrangement links TRBV7-2 to TRBJ2-5; 7 bases map to TRBD1. The CDR3 has 16 residues. Trimming cost V 4 bases and J 5 bases; bases outside gene matches: 13. Germline V gene sequence: CDR1 SGHTA, CDR2 FQGNSA.

The V and J genes are TRBV6-6 and TRBJ2-7; 12 bases line up with TRBD1. J gave up 4 bases and V 7 bases, and 8 bases lay outside the gene matches. The CDR3 contains 15 residues. CDR1 MNHNY and CDR2 SVGAGI come from the germline V gene (reference sequence). CDR3 nucleotide sequence: TGTGCCAGCAAAACCGGGACAGGGGGCGCTTACGAGCAGTACTTC. Protein product: CASKTGTGGAYEQYF.

The rearrangement uses TRBV11-1 and TRBJ2-3; 7 bases map to TRBD1. The CDR3 consists of 14 residues. J gave up 4 bases and V 5 bases, and 6 bases lay outside the gene matches. Looked up from germline, CDR1 is SGHAT and CDR2 is FQDESV (reference sequence). The CDR3: CASSPGQISDTQYF. In nucleotides, the CDR3 is TGTGCCAGCAGCCCGGGACAGATCTCAGATACGCAGTATTTT.

The chain employs TRBV7-2 and TRBJ2-7; a possible D gene is TRBD1 (7 bases). Trimming took 7 bases from V and 2 from J, leaving 18 bases between them. The CDR3 extends over 15 amino acids. Germline V gene sequence: CDR1 SGHTA, CDR2 FQGNSA. This chain's CDR3 is CASTPSGDRTYEQYF. CDR3 in DNA: TGTGCCAGCACCCCGTCGGGGGACAGAACCTACGAGCAGTACTTC. Together with reference TRBV7-2 and TRBJ2-7, the CDR3 gives the full variable domain: GAGVSQSPSNKVTEKGKDVELRCDPISGHTALYWYRQSLGQGLEFLIYFQGNSAPDKSGLPSDRFSAERTGGSVSTLTIQRTQQEDSAVYLCASTPSGDRTYEQYFGPGTRLTVT.

This clone has just one count. The chain has TRBV4-1 and TRBJ1-5, with D unresolved. V lost 4 bases and J 8 bases, leaving 18 bases between the germline ends. This CDR3 is built from 15 residues. CDR1 is MGHRA and CDR2 is YSYEKL in the germline V gene. CDR3 loop: CASSPTGGREKPQHF. Written as DNA, the CDR3 is TGCGCCAGCAGCCCTACGGGAGGCAGAGAGAAGCCCCAGCATTTT.

Notes on this clone: At one of its ends the junction is not consistent with the germline gene, which may arise from a read error. The V call is TRBV5-4, the J call TRBJ1-2, with D unclear. There are 13 residues in the CDR3. Germline lookup yields CDR1 SGHNT and CDR2 YYREEE (reference sequence). The CDR3 protein is CASSQDGLGGYTF. The CDR3 coding sequence is TGCGCCAGCAGCCAAGATGGCTTGGGTGGCTACACCTTC.

The V call is TRBV7-2, the J call TRBJ2-2; 14 bases fit TRBD2. Germline CDR1 SGHTA, CDR2 FQGNSA. J lost 0 bases, V lost 5 bases, and 2 bases had no gene match. There are 17 residues in the CDR3. CDR3 nucleotide sequence: TGTGCCAGCAGCCAGACTAGCGGGAGGGCGAACACCGGGGAGCTGTTTTTT. Encoded protein: CASSQTSGRANTGELFF.

The CDR3 nucleotides read TGCGCCAGCAGCCAAGTTGCGGACTACGGTTCCTCTAATGAAAAACTGTTTTTT. Encoded protein: CASSQVADYGSSNEKLFF. The genes are TRBV4-1 and TRBJ1-4; the D is unclear. This CDR3 has 18 residues. The V end was cut by 1 base, the J end by 3 bases, with 18 bases between. Germline lookup yields CDR1 MGHRA and CDR2 YSYEKL.

This sequence joins TRBV25-1 and TRBJ1-1; D gene ambiguous. CDR3 length: 12 amino acids. From germline, CDR1 is MGHDK and CDR2 SYGVNS. V lost 3 bases, J lost 6 bases, and 8 bases lay in between. The DNA for the CDR3 is TGTGCCAGCAGTGACTATGTGGCTGAAGCTTTCTTT. Protein sequence: CASSDYVAEAFF. Full variable domain (rest looked up from reference TRBV25-1 and TRBJ1-1): EADIYQTPRYLVIGTGKKITLECSQTMGHDKMYWYQQDPGMELHLIHYSYGVNSTEKGDLSSESTVSRIRTEHFPLTLESARPSHTSQYLCASSDYVAEAFFGQGTRLTVV.

V usage is TRBV5-6 and J usage is TRBJ1-4; a possible D gene is TRBD1 (6 bases). V lost 4 bases, J lost 0 bases, and 10 bases lay in between. Germline V gene sequence: CDR1 SGHDT, CDR2 YYEEEE. CDR3 length: 15 amino acids. CDR3 protein: CASSVEGATNEKLFF. The CDR3 DNA reads TGTGCCAGCAGCGTGGAGGGGGCAACTAATGAAAAACTGTTTTTT.

J is TRBJ1-2 and V is TRBV18; 8 bases fit TRBD1. J gave up 8 bases and V 1 base, and 3 bases lay outside the gene matches. CDR3 length equals 13 residues. Looked up from germline, CDR1 is KGHSH and CDR2 is LQKENI. CDR3 amino acids: CASSPQQGGGYTF. The CDR3, as DNA: TGTGCCAGCTCACCACAACAGGGGGGCGGCTACACCTTC.

This chain connects TRBV5-6 to TRBJ1-1; D is undetermined. Germline CDR1 is SGHDT and CDR2 is YYEEEE. The CDR3 runs to 13 residues. V was clipped by 5 bases and J by 5 bases, with 13 bases between them. The CDR3 DNA follows: TGTGCCAGCAGGCCCGGTCCAGGAACTGAAGCTTTCTTT. It encodes CASRPGPGTEAFF.

The rearrangement links TRBV28 to TRBJ1-2; D is undetermined. This CDR3 comprises 13 residues. The germline V gene has CDR1 MDHEN and CDR2 SYDVKM. Trimming shortened V by 5 bases and J by 5 bases, and 12 bases separated the two germline ends. In DNA form, the CDR3 reads TGTGCCAGCAGTGCTGGACGGTTATATGGCTACACCTTC. Amino acid sequence: CASSAGRLYGYTF.

This clone is a singleton in its sample. The chain links TRBV7-2 to TRBJ2-5, with D tentatively TRBD1 or TRBD2 (7 bases each). The germline CDR1 and CDR2 sequences are SGHTA and FQGNSA. Trimming took 0 bases from V and 7 from J, leaving 12 bases between them. This CDR3 has 14 residues. The CDR3, as DNA: TGTGCCAGCAGCTTAGCACCCAGGGGGGGGACCCAGTACTTC. This codes for CASSLAPRGGTQYF.

The chain recombines TRBV5-1 with TRBJ2-7; 12 bases match TRBD2. The CDR3 consists of 17 residues. V trimming: 4 bases; J trimming: 0 bases; junction bases outside the gene matches: 8. The V gene's germline CDR1 is SGHRS and CDR2 YFSETQ. CDR3 in DNA: TGCGCCAGCAGCATCTCGACTAGCGGGGGCCTCTCCTACGAGCAGTACTTC. Its translation is CASSISTSGGLSYEQYF.

Points on this clone: The sample holds other DNA sequences that translate to the same CDR3. This sequence joins TRBV4-1 and TRBJ1-6; TRBD1 is a possible D gene (5 bases). The germline gives CDR1 MGHRA, CDR2 YSYEKL. This CDR3 is 14 amino acids long. Trimming shortened V by 0 bases and J by 8 bases, and 8 bases separated the two germline ends. CDR3 residues: CASSQEGGDSPLHF. The CDR3 nucleotides read TGCGCCAGCAGCCAAGAGGGGGGGGATTCACCCCTCCACTTT.

The chain employs TRBV30 and TRBJ2-1; the D call may be TRBD1 or TRBD2 (5 bases each). The length of the CDR3 is 13 residues. Between the trimmed V and J ends, which lost 8 bases and 0 bases, there was a span of 11 bases. Germline CDR1 reads GTSNPN; CDR2 reads SVGIG (reference sequence). Here the CDR3 DNA reads TGTGCCGGGACGAGTTCCTCCTACAATGAGCAGTTCTTC. It codes for CAGTSSSYNEQFF.

The rearrangement joins TRBV2 to TRBJ1-6, with D perhaps matching TRBD1 (5 bases). Looked up from germline, CDR1 is SNHLY and CDR2 is FYNNEI. With 6 bases removed from V and 10 bases from J, the gap between germline ends came to 19 bases. This CDR3 contains 15 residues. The CDR3 region is CASRSSAGPGSPLHF. Here the CDR3 DNA reads TGTGCCAGCAGGTCTTCGGCAGGCCCAGGGTCACCCCTCCACTTT. The whole variable domain, filled in from reference TRBV2 and TRBJ1-6, reads EPEVTQTPSHQVTQMGQEVILRCVPISNHLYFYWYRQILGQKVEFLVSFYNNEISEKSEIFDDQFSVERPDGSNFTLKIRSTKLEDSAMYFCASRSSAGPGSPLHFGNGTRLTVT.

The chain recombines TRBV25-1 with TRBJ1-1; D may be TRBD1 (5 bases). This CDR3 is built from 14 residues. In germline, CDR1 is MGHDK, CDR2 SYGVNS. V lost 5 bases and J lost 5, with 15 bases in between. CDR3 protein: CASSSGTERTEAFF. The CDR3 nucleotides are TGTGCCAGCAGTTCCGGGACGGAGAGAACTGAAGCTTTCTTT.

The CDR3 DNA is TGTGCCAGTAGGCGGGGACAAGAGACCCAGTACTTC. Its translation: CASRRGQETQYF. The rearrangement joins TRBV19 to TRBJ2-5, with D perhaps TRBD2 (6 bases). The CDR3 totals 12 residues. The V gene lost 6 bases and the J gene lost 2 bases, with 7 bases spanning the gap. Germline assignment: CDR1 LNHDA and CDR2 SQIVND (reference sequence).

V is TRBV6-1 and J is TRBJ1-5; no clear D gene. Trimming removed 4 bases at V and 2 bases at J, with 12 bases between. CDR1 is MNHNS, CDR2 SASEGT, per germline. This CDR3 is 15 amino acids long. This chain's CDR3 is CASSARRAGNQPQHF. The CDR3 DNA sequence: TGTGCCAGCAGTGCCAGACGGGCAGGCAATCAGCCCCAGCATTTT.

The CDR3 loop reads CASSQQGGETQYF. CDR3 DNA sequence: TGTGCCAGCTCACAACAGGGGGGCGAGACCCAGTACTTC. This sequence joins TRBV18 and TRBJ2-5; TRBD1 aligns across 8 bases. Per germline, CDR1 KGHSH and CDR2 LQKENI. The J segment lost 5 bases and the V segment lost 4 bases, leaving 3 bases of the junction unmatched. The CDR3 contains 13 residues.

The chain uses TRBV30 and TRBJ2-1; 14 bases map to TRBD2. CDR3 size: 18 residues. Losses at the gene ends were 1 base for V and 9 bases for J; bases not matched to a gene: 14. Germline CDR1 is GTSNPN and CDR2 is SVGIG (reference sequence). The CDR3 protein is CAWSAAWTSGRKFGEQFF. The DNA for the CDR3 is TGTGCCTGGAGTGCAGCATGGACTAGCGGGAGGAAGTTTGGTGAGCAGTTCTTC. Full variable domain (rest looked up from reference TRBV30 and TRBJ2-1): SQTIHQWPATLVQPVGSPLSLECTVEGTSNPNLYWYRQAAGRGLQLLFYSVGIGQISSEVPQNLSASRPQDRQFILSSKKLLLSDSGFYLCAWSAAWTSGRKFGEQFFGPGTRLTVL.

This clone occurred once. The gene calls are TRBV30 and TRBJ2-2; D is perhaps TRBD1 (6 bases). Germline V gene data show CDR1 as GTSNPN and CDR2 as SVGIG (reference sequence). Deletions cut 3 bases from V and 6 bases from J, with 11 bases between. The CDR3 has 13 amino acids. CDR3 coding DNA: TGTGCCTGGAGCTTCCAGGGGTCCGGGGAGCTGTTTTTT. Amino acid sequence: CAWSFQGSGELFF.

V and J are TRBV9 and TRBJ2-5; D possibly corresponds to TRBD2 (6 bases). The CDR3 runs 14 residues. CDR1 is SGDLS and CDR2 is YYNGEE in the germline V gene. Between the trimmed V and J ends, which lost 4 bases and 1 base, there was a span of 11 bases. CDR3 amino acids: CASSPGALQETQYF. CDR3 coding DNA: TGTGCCAGCAGCCCGGGAGCTCTCCAAGAGACCCAGTACTTC.

J is TRBJ2-5 and V is TRBV5-4; D call uncertain. This CDR3 is 13 amino acids long. Trimming cost V 1 base and J 2 bases, with 6 bases left between them. Germline lookup yields CDR1 SGHNT and CDR2 YYREEE (reference sequence). The CDR3 loop is CASSLSSQETQYF. The CDR3 region has the DNA TGTGCCAGCAGCTTGAGCAGTCAAGAGACCCAGTACTTC.

The V and J genes are TRBV9 and TRBJ1-3; D remains ambiguous. The CDR3 length is 15 residues. V dropped 4 bases and J dropped 0 bases, with 11 bases sitting between them. Germline lookup yields CDR1 SGDLS and CDR2 YYNGEE. The CDR3 reads CASSPPQSSGNTIYF. The CDR3 nucleotides are TGTGCCAGCAGCCCCCCTCAGAGCTCTGGAAACACCATATATTTT.

About this clone itself: This same CDR3 is encoded by further DNA sequences in the sample. The chain employs TRBV15 and TRBJ1-5; D may be TRBD1 (5 bases). The CDR3 extends over 15 amino acids. CDR1 and CDR2 from the germline V gene are LNHNV and YYDKDF (reference sequence). V was trimmed by 2 bases and J by 0 bases, leaving 8 bases between them. The CDR3 sequence is CATSRQGFSNQPQHF. CDR3 DNA sequence: TGTGCCACCAGCAGACAGGGATTTAGCAATCAGCCCCAGCATTTT.

V gene TRBV6-5 combines with J gene TRBJ1-2; 7 nucleotides agree with TRBD1. V shed 6 bases, J shed 8 bases, and the junction held 12 bases outside the gene matches. The CDR3 runs to 14 residues. Per the germline V gene, CDR1 is MNHEY and CDR2 is SVGAGI. The CDR3 sequence: CASSPGQIRRGYTF. The CDR3 DNA follows: TGTGCCAGCAGCCCGGGACAGATACGTCGAGGCTACACCTTC.

V and J are TRBV20-1 and TRBJ1-1; D remains ambiguous. The CDR3 covers 11 residues. The V end was cut by 0 bases, the J end by 6 bases, with 5 bases between. Germline V gene data show CDR1 as DFQATT and CDR2 as SNEGSKA (reference sequence). The CDR3 DNA follows: TGCAGTGCTAGAGATTATTCTGAAGCTTTCTTT. As protein: CSARDYSEAFF.

The V gene is TRBV11-2, the J gene TRBJ1-5, with 8 bases that match TRBD1. CDR1 SGHAT and CDR2 FQNNGV come from the germline V gene. This CDR3 comprises 17 residues. V lost 5 bases, J lost 2 bases, and 11 bases stayed unmatched. The CDR3: CASSPGTGPGGNQPQHF. In DNA form, the CDR3 reads TGTGCCAGCAGCCCCGGGACAGGCCCAGGGGGCAATCAGCCCCAGCATTTT.